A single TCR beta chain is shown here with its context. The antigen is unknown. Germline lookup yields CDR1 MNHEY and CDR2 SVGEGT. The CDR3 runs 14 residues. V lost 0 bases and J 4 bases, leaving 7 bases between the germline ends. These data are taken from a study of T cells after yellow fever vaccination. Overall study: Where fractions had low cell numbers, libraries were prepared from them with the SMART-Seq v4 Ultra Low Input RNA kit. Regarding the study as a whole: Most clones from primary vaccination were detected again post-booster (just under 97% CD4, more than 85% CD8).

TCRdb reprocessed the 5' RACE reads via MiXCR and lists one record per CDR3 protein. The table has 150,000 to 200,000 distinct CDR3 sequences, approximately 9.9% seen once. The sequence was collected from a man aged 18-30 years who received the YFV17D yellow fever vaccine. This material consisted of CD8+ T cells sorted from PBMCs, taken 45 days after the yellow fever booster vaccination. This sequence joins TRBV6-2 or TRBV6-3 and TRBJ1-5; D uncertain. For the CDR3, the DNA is TGTGCCAGCAGTTACTCTGGGGTGAATCAGCCCCAGCATTTT. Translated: CASSYSGVNQPQHF.